One sample yielded the 26 T cell receptor beta chains listed below, sequenced in a study of cytomegalovirus exposure and HLA in healthy donors. Using immunoSEQ multiplex PCR, the repertoire was profiled, and TCRdb retains in-frame clones only, with some absent. The table shows under 250,000 clones, with 90% to 95% occurring only once. Sequenced sample: PBMCs. The source is a woman in her late teens or twenties in good health and CMV-seronegative.

This clone was recorded only once. At one of its ends the junction is not consistent with the germline gene, which may arise from a read error. This rearrangement joins TRBV19 to TRBJ1-1, with D possibly being TRBD1 (5 bases). The CDR3 spans 12 residues. Per the germline V gene, CDR1 is LNHDA and CDR2 is SQIVND (reference sequence). Here the CDR3 reads CAGPRACLGRVF. CDR3 bases: TGTGCCGGCCCCAGGGCCTGCCTGGGTCGGGTCTTT.

This clone was seen more than once but under ten times. This chain connects TRBV28 to TRBJ2-5; maybe TRBD2 (6 bases). Germline lookup yields CDR1 MDHEN and CDR2 SYDVKM. There are 13 residues in the CDR3. V lost 0 bases, J lost 4 bases, and 6 bases lay in between. In DNA form, the CDR3 reads TGTGCCAGCAGTTTATGGGGGGGAGAGACCCAGTACTTC. It translates to CASSLWGGETQYF.

The chain uses TRBV7-9 and TRBJ2-7, with 9 bases lining up with TRBD1. CDR3 length: 16 amino acids. Germline V gives CDR1 SEHNR, CDR2 FQNEAQ (reference sequence). The ends lost 5 bases at V and 3 bases at J; junction bases unmatched: 11. CDR3 in DNA: TGTGCCAGCAGCCCATACGTGGGACAGGGCCTCTACGAGCAGTACTTC. Its protein is CASSPYVGQGLYEQYF.

V and J are TRBV11-2 and TRBJ1-2, with 7 nucleotides matching TRBD1. The CDR3 has 13 residues. Unmatched junction bases numbered 4, after V lost 5 bases and J lost 4 bases. Germline V gives CDR1 SGHAT, CDR2 FQNNGV. For the CDR3, the DNA is TGTGCCAGCAGCCTGACAGGGTTCTATGGCTACACCTTC. Translating it yields CASSLTGFYGYTF.

The chain has TRBV30 and TRBJ2-2; TRBD2 matches 8 bases. The V gene's germline CDR1 is GTSNPN and CDR2 SVGIG (reference sequence). The V segment lost 2 bases and the J segment 7 bases; nucleotides outside the gene matches: 6. The CDR3 sequence is 14 residues long. The CDR3 DNA follows: TGTGCCTGGAGTCCCCTAGCGGGCGTCGGGGAGCTGTTTTTT. This codes for CAWSPLAGVGELFF.

This sequence joins TRBV11-2 and TRBJ2-3; D unclear. V lost 7 bases to trimming and J lost 5 bases, with 10 bases between them. CDR3 length: 12 amino acids. Germline V lookup: CDR1 SGHAT, CDR2 FQNNGV. CDR3 loop: CASTDSGDTQYF. The CDR3 nucleotides read TGTGCCAGCACCGATTCGGGAGATACGCAGTATTTT.

The CDR3 bases are TGTGCCAGCAGTCCCCCGGGGACAGGGGCGGGAAATGGCTACACCTTC. Its translation is CASSPPGTGAGNGYTF. The J gene is TRBJ1-2, the V gene TRBV28; 10 nucleotides align to TRBD1. The CDR3 length is 16 residues. Germline CDR1 reads MDHEN; CDR2 reads SYDVKM. V shed 5 bases, J shed 6 bases, and the junction held 12 bases outside the gene matches.

The chain links TRBV10-3 to TRBJ2-1, with 8 bases that match TRBD1. Germline CDR1 reads ENHRY; CDR2 reads SYGVKD. The CDR3 sequence is 15 residues long. The J segment lost 3 bases and the V segment lost 3 bases, leaving 4 bases of the junction unmatched. DNA for the CDR3: TGTGCCATCAGTGACGGGACAGGCCTCTACAATGAGCAGTTCTTC. Its translation: CAISDGTGLYNEQFF.

As concerns this clone: Distinct nucleotide sequences in the sample also encode this CDR3. The V and J genes are TRBV28 and TRBJ1-3, with unresolved D. CDR1 is MDHEN, CDR2 SYDVKM, per germline. The CDR3 covers 13 residues. V was clipped by 5 bases and J by 0 bases, with 5 bases between them. The CDR3 reads CASSLLSGNTIYF. CDR3 nucleotide sequence: TGTGCCAGCAGTCTACTCTCTGGAAACACCATATATTTT.

The J gene is TRBJ1-5, the V gene TRBV6-1; TRBD1 matches 9 bases. Germline loops: CDR1 MNHNS, CDR2 SASEGT. The CDR3 loop spans 18 amino acids. V shed 0 bases, J shed 7 bases, and the junction held 13 bases outside the gene matches. CDR3 nucleotides: TGTGCCAGCAGTGAAGCGGTGGACAGGGGACCGGACGGCCAGCCCCAGCATTTT. Its translation: CASSEAVDRGPDGQPQHF.

In its sample, this clone was seen once. CDR3 protein: CASSQGAGGLPYEQYF. CDR3 in DNA: TGTGCCAGCAGCCAAGGAGCGGGGGGACTCCCCTACGAGCAGTACTTC. V gene TRBV4-2 combines with J gene TRBJ2-7, with 9 bases that match TRBD2. This CDR3 is 16 amino acids long. V lost 1 base and J lost 2; bases outside the gene matches: 6. CDR1 LGHNA and CDR2 YNFKEQ come from the germline V gene.

The chain carries TRBV7-2 and TRBJ2-5, with TRBD1 as a possible D gene (5 bases). This CDR3 spans 14 amino acids. Germline V gene data show CDR1 as SGHTA and CDR2 as FQGNSA. Trimming took off 1 base at V and 7 bases at J, with 13 bases between the two ends. CDR3 coding DNA: TGTGCCAGCAGCTTAGGGGGCCTTAAGGGGACCCAGTACTTC. The encoded protein is CASSLGGLKGTQYF.

This clone was counted a few times. The chain recombines TRBV28 with TRBJ1-2, with 8 bases identical to TRBD1. CDR1 MDHEN and CDR2 SYDVKM come from the germline V gene. The CDR3 has 13 amino acids. The V gene end was trimmed by 7 bases and the J gene end by 7 bases; junction bases not matched to a gene: 8. The chain's CDR3 is CASTPSGGSGYTF. The CDR3 nucleotides are TGTGCCAGCACTCCCTCAGGGGGCAGTGGCTACACCTTC.

The rearrangement joins TRBV27 to TRBJ2-3, with 12 bases that match TRBD2. The CDR3 covers 16 residues. The junction had 7 bases not matched to a gene; V was cut back by 5 bases and J by 4 bases. From germline, CDR1 is MNHEY and CDR2 SMNVEV (reference sequence). The CDR3, as DNA: TGTGCCAGCAGTCGATTGACTAGCGGGAGACCAGATACGCAGTATTTT. Its translation: CASSRLTSGRPDTQYF.

CDR3 loop: CASSFSSGGYTF. The CDR3 nucleotides are TGTGCCAGCAGTTTTTCGTCTGGCGGCTACACCTTC. V gene TRBV28 combines with J gene TRBJ1-2; D call uncertain. Trimming cost V 3 bases and J 8 bases, with 10 bases left between them. Germline V CDR1 and CDR2: MDHEN, SYDVKM. The CDR3 covers 12 residues.

The chain recombines TRBV11-2 with TRBJ2-1; 10 nucleotides line up with TRBD1. The CDR3 is 12 residues long. Germline V CDR1 and CDR2: SGHAT, FQNNGV. The V and J ends lost 11 bases and 6 bases, in that order; junction bases with no gene match: 4. The CDR3 loop reads CAGGTGVNEQFF. In DNA, the CDR3 is TGTGCCGGGGGGACAGGGGTCAATGAGCAGTTCTTC.

V usage is TRBV5-1 and J usage is TRBJ2-2; TRBD1 is a possible D gene (7 bases). The CDR3 is made up of 16 amino acids. V was shortened by 4 bases and J by 4 bases, with 17 bases between the two germline ends. The germline V gene has CDR1 SGHRS and CDR2 YFSETQ. CDR3: CASSKNRGGGTGELFF. Here the CDR3 DNA reads TGCGCCAGCAGCAAAAACAGGGGAGGTGGCACCGGGGAGCTGTTTTTT.

This clone was seen once. The V and J genes are TRBV15 and TRBJ2-3; 7 bases are a match to TRBD2. Unmatched junction bases numbered 0, after V lost 1 base and J lost 5 bases. Germline V CDR1 and CDR2: LNHNV, YYDKDF (reference sequence). The CDR3 is 13 residues long. The CDR3 nucleotides read TGTGCCACCAGCAGAGGGGGGGGAGATACGCAGTATTTT. The encoded protein is CATSRGGGDTQYF.

The chain recombines TRBV15 with TRBJ1-1, with a tentative D call TRBD1 (6 bases). Trimming removed 3 bases at V and 1 base at J, with 9 bases between. The length of the CDR3 is 14 residues. Germline values: CDR1 LNHNV, CDR2 YYDKDF (reference sequence). The CDR3 is CATSRMGQNTEAFF. The DNA of the CDR3 is TGTGCCACCAGCAGGATGGGACAGAACACTGAAGCTTTCTTT. The full variable domain, with the rest looked up from reference TRBV15 and TRBJ1-1, is DAMVIQNPRYQVTQFGKPVTLSCSQTLNHNVMYWYQQKSSQAPKLLFHYYDKDFNNEADTPDNFQSRRPNTSFCFLDIRSPGLGDTAMYLCATSRMGQNTEAFFGQGTRLTVV.

The V gene is TRBV7-2, the J gene TRBJ1-1; TRBD1 matches 8 bases. The CDR3 covers 15 residues. V dropped 0 bases and J dropped 4; count of bases not matched to a gene: 4. CDR1 and CDR2 (germline): SGHTA, FQGNSA. The CDR3 loop reads CASSLARRGLTEAFF. The CDR3 region has the DNA TGTGCCAGCAGCTTAGCCCGCAGGGGGCTCACTGAAGCTTTCTTT.

V and J are TRBV7-9 and TRBJ2-2, with 7 bases fitting TRBD1. V shed 5 bases, J shed 0 bases, and the junction held 12 bases outside the gene matches. This CDR3 is 18 amino acids long. CDR1 is SEHNR and CDR2 is FQNEAQ in the germline V gene (reference sequence). CDR3 sequence reads: CASSAEFGQATNTGELFF. CDR3 nucleotides: TGTGCCAGCAGCGCCGAATTCGGACAGGCAACGAACACCGGGGAGCTGTTTTTT.

The chain couples TRBV15 to TRBJ1-5, with D perhaps TRBD1 (5 bases). Trimming shortened V by 1 base and J by 2 bases, and 12 bases separated the two germline ends. Germline V lookup: CDR1 LNHNV, CDR2 YYDKDF (reference sequence). There are 16 residues in the CDR3. The CDR3 DNA reads TGTGCCACCAGCAGAGGGGGATCCAGGGGCAATCAGCCCCAGCATTTT. Amino acid sequence: CATSRGGSRGNQPQHF. The variable domain in full, completed from reference TRBV15 and TRBJ1-5, reads DAMVIQNPRYQVTQFGKPVTLSCSQTLNHNVMYWYQQKSSQAPKLLFHYYDKDFNNEADTPDNFQSRRPNTSFCFLDIRSPGLGDTAMYLCATSRGGSRGNQPQHFGDGTRLSIL.

V gene TRBV15 combines with J gene TRBJ1-2, with 9 bases matching TRBD1. J was trimmed by 8 bases and V by 1 base; bases with no gene match: 17. The germline CDR1 and CDR2 sequences are LNHNV and YYDKDF (reference sequence). CDR3 length: 18 amino acids. CDR3 sequence: CATSRGITNRRDRDGYTF. In nucleotides, the CDR3 is TGTGCCACCAGCAGAGGAATTACTAACCGCCGGGACAGGGACGGCTACACCTTC.

This clone was detected once. The chain uses TRBV11-2 and TRBJ1-4, with 7 bases lining up with TRBD1. This CDR3 region has 16 residues. V was clipped by 4 bases and J by 0 bases; unmatched bases: 5. Germline V gene lookup returns CDR1 SGHAT and CDR2 FQNNGV. The CDR3 nucleotides are TGTGCCAGCAGCTGGACAGGCTCCGCAACTAATGAAAAACTGTTTTTT. Translating gives CASSWTGSATNEKLFF.

The J gene is TRBJ1-2, the V gene TRBV6-1; weak D call: TRBD1 (5 bases). V shed 2 bases and J shed 4 bases, with 8 bases lying between them. Germline CDR1 reads MNHNS; CDR2 reads SASEGT. The CDR3 loop spans 13 amino acids. DNA for the CDR3: TGTGCCAGCAGTGAAAGACAGACCTATGGCTACACCTTC. Translated, it gives CASSERQTYGYTF.

V and J are TRBV7-2 and TRBJ1-5, with TRBD1 identical over 7 bases. CDR3 length equals 14 residues. V was clipped by 3 bases and J by 3 bases; unmatched bases: 2. Looked up from germline, CDR1 is SGHTA and CDR2 is FQGNSA. The CDR3 loop reads CASSLTGSNQPQHF. The CDR3 nucleotides are TGTGCCAGCAGCTTGACAGGGTCCAATCAGCCCCAGCATTTT.